Listed below are T cell receptor beta chains from one sample, sequenced in a study of memory CD4+ T cells and cytomegalovirus serostatus. Profiled with immunoSEQ multiplex PCR; TCRdb holds only in-frame clones, not every one. Among 40,000 to 55,000 clones listed, over 70% were seen once. Sequenced sample: memory CD4+ T cells from blood. The receptors were gathered from an adult in good health and CMV-seropositive. CDR3s include the opening cysteine and the closing phenylalanine or tryptophan. The D gene is left open where the match is weak. Rows may omit the clone size; those that give it use once, few, many or a size class.

cdr3_nt,cdr3_aa,j_call,v_call,clone_size,d_call
TGCGCCAGCTCCGGGACAGGGCAATGGTATGGCTACACCTTC,CASSGTGQWYGYTF,TRBJ1-2,TRBV5-1,-,TRBD1
TGCGCCAGCAGTGAGACGACCGAAACGCAGTATTTT,CASSETTETQYF,TRBJ2-3,TRBV10-1,-,-
TGTGCCAGCAGCTTAACTGGGGGCATGTACGAGCAGTACTTC,CASSLTGGMYEQYF,TRBJ2-7,TRBV7-9,-,-
TGCGCCAGCAGCCAAGTAGTGGGGGCAAATTCACCCCTCCACTTT,CASSQVVGANSPLHF,TRBJ1-6,TRBV4-3,-,-
TGCAGTGCCATAGCCTACGAGCAGTACTTC,CSAIAYEQYF,TRBJ2-7,TRBV20-1,-,-
TGCAGCGTTGAAAGGGACTGGCAAAAGACCCAGTACTTC,CSVERDWQKTQYF,TRBJ2-5,TRBV29-1,-,-
TGTGCCAGCAGCTCTTCGGACATTAGTAACACCGGGGAGCTGTTTTTT,CASSSSDISNTGELFF,TRBJ2-2,TRBV7-9,-,-
TGTGCCAGCAGTGAGCAGGGGTTCCAGCCCCAGCATTTT,CASSEQGFQPQHF,TRBJ1-5,TRBV6-5,-,-
TGTGCCAGCTCACTGGGACGGAGAACCTACGAGCAGTACTTC,CASSLGRRTYEQYF,TRBJ2-7,TRBV18,-,-
TGTGCCAGCAGCTCAACTTGGGTTAATGAAAAACTGTTTTTT,CASSSTWVNEKLFF,TRBJ1-4,TRBV5-8,-,-
TGTGCCAGCAGCTTAGCGGGGCAGGGGGCGAGCAATCAGCCCCAGCATTTT,CASSLAGQGASNQPQHF,TRBJ1-5,TRBV7-2,once,TRBD1
TGTGCCAGCAGCCTAGGGGACGGATACAATCAGCCCCAGCATTTT,CASSLGDGYNQPQHF,TRBJ1-5,TRBV7-9,few,-
TGTGCCAGCAGACCGGGACAGAGCTCTCTCTATGGCTACACCTTC,CASRPGQSSLYGYTF,TRBJ1-2,TRBV19,-,TRBD1
TGTGCCAGCAGCTTTAGCGGCACAGATACGCAGTATTTT,CASSFSGTDTQYF,TRBJ2-3,TRBV11-2,-,-
TGTGCCAGCAGTTTCTTCAGGGGGAAGGGTTCGGGTGGCTACACCTTC,CASSFFRGKGSGGYTF,TRBJ1-2,TRBV28,-,TRBD1
TGTGCCAGCAGTTTAGGTGGGCTAGCGGGAGCCCATGAGCAGTTCTTC,CASSLGGLAGAHEQFF,TRBJ2-1,TRBV28,-,TRBD2
TGTGCCAGTAGTACGACAGGGGGTAATGAAAAACTGTTTTTT,CASSTTGGNEKLFF,TRBJ1-4,TRBV19,-,TRBD1
TGTGCCAGCAGTCGTAGCGGCCAAGAGACCCAGTACTTC,CASSRSGQETQYF,TRBJ2-5,TRBV7-3,-,-
TGCGCCAGCAGCCGCGGCTTCCAGGCCCACTATGGCTACACCTTC,CASSRGFQAHYGYTF,TRBJ1-2,TRBV4-1,once,-
TGTGCCAGCTCACAATCAGACAGTACTAACTATGGCTACACCTTC,CASSQSDSTNYGYTF,TRBJ1-2,TRBV18,-,-
TGTGCCAGCAGTTCGGGGGGGACAGGGGCCGATACGCAGTATTTT,CASSSGGTGADTQYF,TRBJ2-3,TRBV28,-,TRBD1
TGTGCCAGCAGTATAGCAAATCAAGATACGCAGTATTTT,CASSIANQDTQYF,TRBJ2-3,TRBV27,-,-
TGTGCCAGCACCTACGGTGGGGGAGGATCCTACGAGCAGTACTTC,CASTYGGGGSYEQYF,TRBJ2-7,TRBV7-2,-,-
TGTGCCAGCAGCTATGACAGTTCGGCTAACTATGGCTACACCTTC,CASSYDSSANYGYTF,TRBJ1-2,TRBV7-2,-,-
TGTGCCAGCAGGCGGGAAGGTGATGAGCAGTTCTTC,CASRREGDEQFF,TRBJ2-1,TRBV2,-,-